The present TCR beta chain was sequenced within a study of blood T cell repertoires in COVID-19. CDR1 is PRHDT and CDR2 is FYEKMQ in the germline V gene (reference sequence). The CDR3 is made up of 15 amino acids. Unmatched junction bases numbered 5, after V lost 1 base and J lost 9 bases. Repertoires were generated with immunoSEQ multiplex PCR, while TCRdb's copy carries only in-frame clones and drops some. Altogether under 65,000 clones are present, roughly four fifths being singletons, with the ten largest covering 4% to 5.5%. Sequencing used peripheral blood. The sequence was obtained from a woman in her fifties or sixties with acute or convalescent COVID-19. This rearrangement joins TRBV13 to TRBJ2-1; TRBD2 aligns across 11 bases. The CDR3 region is CASSLVAGGLGEQFF. CDR3 nucleotides: TGTGCCAGCAGCTTAGTAGCGGGAGGGCTGGGTGAGCAGTTCTTC.